This note documents a single T cell receptor beta chain sequence. Measured with immunoSEQ multiplex PCR; TCRdb has only the in-frame clones, and not every one. The sample records fewer than 150,000 clones, about 96% being singletons. Germline CDR1 and CDR2: SEHNR and FQNEAQ (reference sequence). V lost 5 bases and J 8 bases, leaving 24 bases between the germline ends. CDR3 length: 17 residues. The data were taken from a study of T cell changes during pregnancy in multiple sclerosis. This specimen consisted of peripheral blood, obtained after pregnancy. The chain is built from TRBV7-9 and TRBJ1-4; possible D gene TRBD1, 6 bases. This receptor was obtained from a female donor with multiple sclerosis, enrolled in a pregnancy study. The CDR3 loop is CASSPSRATRGREKLFF. The CDR3 nucleotides are TGTGCCAGCAGCCCGTCCCGGGCCACCAGGGGCCGAGAAAAACTGTTTTTT. The full variable domain, rest sourced from reference TRBV7-9 and TRBJ1-4, is DTGVSQNPRHKITKRGQNVTFRCDPISEHNRLYWYRQTLGQGPEFLTYFQNEAQLEKSRLLSDRFSAERPKGSFSTLEIQRTEQGDSAMYLCASSPSRATRGREKLFFGSGTQLSVL.